The rows below give T cell receptor beta chains drawn from one sample of a study of cytomegalovirus exposure and HLA in healthy donors. The repertoire was sequenced with immunoSEQ multiplex PCR; TCRdb's copy has only in-frame clones and lacks some. The sample records roughly 220,000 clones, over 80% being singletons. The material sequenced was PBMCs. These receptors were obtained from a woman aged 18-29 years in good health and CMV-seronegative. Both conserved end residues are part of each CDR3. D genes are given only for firm matches. The size of a clone is reported for some rows only, either as once, few or many, or as a class for expanded clones.

V gene: TRBV5-1; clone size: -; D gene: -; J gene: TRBJ2-2; CDR3 DNA: TGCGCCAGCAGCTTGGGCGGCAGCACCGGGGAGCTGTTTTTT; CDR3 protein: CASSLGGSTGELFF
V gene: TRBV6-4; clone size: -; D gene: -; J gene: TRBJ2-1; CDR3 DNA: TGTGCCAGCAGTGTAGAACAGTACAATGAGCAGTTCTTC; CDR3 protein: CASSVEQYNEQFF
V gene: TRBV7-2; clone size: -; D gene: TRBD2; J gene: TRBJ2-1; CDR3 DNA: TGTGCCAGCAGCCCGGGGGGCTCCTACAATGAGCAGTTCTTC; CDR3 protein: CASSPGGSYNEQFF
V gene: TRBV7-8; clone size: -; D gene: -; J gene: TRBJ1-1; CDR3 DNA: TGTGCCAGCAGCCCCAGGATGAACACTGAAGCTTTCTTT; CDR3 protein: CASSPRMNTEAFF
V gene: TRBV30; clone size: few; D gene: -; J gene: TRBJ2-2; CDR3 DNA: TGTGCCTGGAGCACAGGGCACACCGGGGAGCTGTTTTTT; CDR3 protein: CAWSTGHTGELFF
V gene: TRBV18; clone size: -; D gene: TRBD1; J gene: TRBJ1-2; CDR3 DNA: TGTGCCAGCTCACCCGGACAGGTTAACTATGGCTACACCTTC; CDR3 protein: CASSPGQVNYGYTF
V gene: TRBV28; clone size: -; D gene: -; J gene: TRBJ2-7; CDR3 DNA: TGTGCCAGCAGTTTATCACCCCATTGGCAGGGGACCTACGAGCAGTACTTC; CDR3 protein: CASSLSPHWQGTYEQYF
V gene: TRBV5-1; clone size: -; D gene: -; J gene: TRBJ2-5; CDR3 DNA: TGCGCCAGCAGCGGCGCGGTGGTGGAAGAGACCCAGTACTTC; CDR3 protein: CASSGAVVEETQYF
V gene: TRBV11-3; clone size: -; D gene: -; J gene: TRBJ2-7; CDR3 DNA: TGTGCCAGCAGCCCCGGAGATGAGCAGTACTTC; CDR3 protein: CASSPGDEQYF
V gene: TRBV19; clone size: -; D gene: -; J gene: TRBJ1-2; CDR3 DNA: TGTGCCAGTAGTTCAGTGGTCTATGGCTACACCTTC; CDR3 protein: CASSSVVYGYTF
V gene: TRBV12-5; clone size: few; D gene: TRBD1; J gene: TRBJ1-5; CDR3 DNA: TGTGCTAGTGGTTTGGTACCCGGGACAGCTCAAAATCAGCCCCAGCATTTT; CDR3 protein: CASGLVPGTAQNQPQHF
V gene: TRBV7-2; clone size: -; D gene: TRBD2; J gene: TRBJ2-7; CDR3 DNA: TGTGCCAGCAGCCCAGCTCCGAGCGGGAGGGGTCTTTCCTACGAGCAGTACTTC; CDR3 protein: CASSPAPSGRGLSYEQYF
V gene: TRBV4-1; clone size: -; D gene: -; J gene: TRBJ2-7; CDR3 DNA: TGCGCCAGCAGCCCAGCCTCGGGAGAGAAGCAGTACTTC; CDR3 protein: CASSPASGEKQYF
V gene: TRBV2; clone size: -; D gene: -; J gene: TRBJ1-2; CDR3 DNA: TGTGCCAGCAGTGAAGCGAGCCGGACAGTTCACTATGGCTACACCTTC; CDR3 protein: CASSEASRTVHYGYTF
V gene: TRBV4-1; clone size: -; D gene: -; J gene: TRBJ1-4; CDR3 DNA: TGCGCCAGCAGCCAAGATCACGGAGTAGGAAAACTGTTTTTT; CDR3 protein: CASSQDHGVGKLFF
V gene: TRBV6-1; clone size: -; D gene: -; J gene: TRBJ1-4; CDR3 DNA: TGTGCCAGCAGTTGGACATTCGGAAAACTGTTTTTT; CDR3 protein: CASSWTFGKLFF
V gene: TRBV7-7; clone size: -; D gene: -; J gene: TRBJ1-3; CDR3 DNA: TGTGCCAGCAGTCACGAGGGTGGAAACACCATATATTTT; CDR3 protein: CASSHEGGNTIYF
V gene: TRBV2; clone size: -; D gene: TRBD2; J gene: TRBJ2-7; CDR3 DNA: TGTGCCAGCAGGCAACTAGCGGCACCCTTCTACGAGCAGTACTTC; CDR3 protein: CASRQLAAPFYEQYF
V gene: TRBV5-1; clone size: once; D gene: TRBD2; J gene: TRBJ2-1; CDR3 DNA: TGCGCCAGCAGCTTGGCAAGCGGGAGTTACAATGAGCAGTTCTTC; CDR3 protein: CASSLASGSYNEQFF
V gene: TRBV7-3; clone size: -; D gene: TRBD1; J gene: TRBJ1-5; CDR3 DNA: TGTGCCAGCAGCCCGCAGGGGGATCAGCCCCAGCATTTT; CDR3 protein: CASSPQGDQPQHF
V gene: TRBV6-6; clone size: once; D gene: TRBD2; J gene: TRBJ2-1; CDR3 DNA: TGTGCCAGCAACTACGGCGGGAGGTGGTCCGGTGAGCAGTTCTTC; CDR3 protein: CASNYGGRWSGEQFF
V gene: TRBV5-1; clone size: -; D gene: TRBD1; J gene: TRBJ2-1; CDR3 DNA: TGCGCCAGCAGCTCCTGGCCCGGGACAGGGTCGTTCAATGAGCAGTTCTTC; CDR3 protein: CASSSWPGTGSFNEQFF
V gene: TRBV5-1; clone size: once; D gene: TRBD2; J gene: TRBJ2-3; CDR3 DNA: TGCGCCAGCAGTTTCGGGACTAGCGGTACAGATACGCAGTATTTT; CDR3 protein: CASSFGTSGTDTQYF
V gene: TRBV27; clone size: -; D gene: -; J gene: TRBJ1-1; CDR3 DNA: TGTGCCAGCAGTTTGCAGGGGTACACTGAAGCTTTCTTT; CDR3 protein: CASSLQGYTEAFF
V gene: TRBV9; clone size: -; D gene: TRBD2; J gene: TRBJ2-1; CDR3 DNA: TGTGCCAGCAGCGTAGCCCCGGGGGGGCGGGCTAATGAGCAGTTCTTC; CDR3 protein: CASSVAPGGRANEQFF
V gene: TRBV6-1; clone size: -; D gene: -; J gene: TRBJ1-5; CDR3 DNA: TGTGCCAGCAGTATGTATAGCAATCAGCCCCAGCATTTT; CDR3 protein: CASSMYSNQPQHF
V gene: TRBV7-9; clone size: many; D gene: -; J gene: TRBJ1-3; CDR3 DNA: TGTGCCAGCAGTCCGGACAGCTCTGGAAACACCATATATTTT; CDR3 protein: CASSPDSSGNTIYF
V gene: TRBV5-1; clone size: -; D gene: -; J gene: TRBJ2-7; CDR3 DNA: TGCGCCAGCAGCTTGCCCGACAGCCCCGAGCAGTACTTC; CDR3 protein: CASSLPDSPEQYF
V gene: TRBV4-2; clone size: few; D gene: TRBD1; J gene: TRBJ2-7; CDR3 DNA: TGTGCCAGCAGCCCGCGACAGGGGGCCAACGAGCAGTACTTC; CDR3 protein: CASSPRQGANEQYF
V gene: TRBV29-1; clone size: -; D gene: -; J gene: TRBJ1-1; CDR3 DNA: TGCAGCGTTGTTAACGGAGGTACTGAAGCTTTCTTT; CDR3 protein: CSVVNGGTEAFF
V gene: TRBV6-1; clone size: -; D gene: -; J gene: TRBJ2-1; CDR3 DNA: TGTGCCAGCAGTGTCGGGGAGCAGTTCTTC; CDR3 protein: CASSVGEQFF
V gene: TRBV18; clone size: once; D gene: -; J gene: TRBJ2-7; CDR3 DNA: TGTGCCAGCTCACCCCGCCCAGGTTCGGACTCCTACGAGCAGTACTTC; CDR3 protein: CASSPRPGSDSYEQYF
V gene: TRBV18; clone size: -; D gene: -; J gene: TRBJ2-5; CDR3 DNA: TGTGCCAGCTCACCAGAGGAGACCCAGTACTTC; CDR3 protein: CASSPEETQYF
V gene: TRBV29-1; clone size: -; D gene: -; J gene: TRBJ1-2; CDR3 DNA: TGCAGCGTTGGATTGGGGGGGCGCGACTATGGCTACACCTTC; CDR3 protein: CSVGLGGRDYGYTF
V gene: TRBV27; clone size: -; D gene: -; J gene: TRBJ2-5; CDR3 DNA: TGTGCCAGCAGCGGGGACTTAGAGACCCAGTACTTC; CDR3 protein: CASSGDLETQYF
V gene: TRBV7-9; clone size: -; D gene: TRBD1; J gene: TRBJ1-4; CDR3 DNA: TGTGCCAGCAGCTTACAGGGGGCAGATGAAAAACTGTTTTTT; CDR3 protein: CASSLQGADEKLFF
V gene: TRBV27; clone size: once; D gene: -; J gene: TRBJ2-2; CDR3 DNA: TGTGCCAGCAGTTCAATAACACAGGTCAACACCGGGGAGCTGTTTTTT; CDR3 protein: CASSSITQVNTGELFF
V gene: TRBV29-1; clone size: -; D gene: -; J gene: TRBJ1-1; CDR3 DNA: TGCAGCGTTCATAGTCGCCTAACTGAAGCTTTCTTT; CDR3 protein: CSVHSRLTEAFF
V gene: TRBV28; clone size: -; D gene: TRBD1; J gene: TRBJ1-2; CDR3 DNA: TGTGCCAGCAGTGCTATTTTCGGGACAGGGTCGGGTGGCTACACCTTC; CDR3 protein: CASSAIFGTGSGGYTF
V gene: TRBV28; clone size: -; D gene: -; J gene: TRBJ1-5; CDR3 DNA: TGTGCCAGCCGGGAGGTCCACAGCGTACTCTCGGTGGGACAGCCCCAGCATTTT; CDR3 protein: CASREVHSVLSVGQPQHF
V gene: TRBV10-3; clone size: -; D gene: -; J gene: TRBJ2-1; CDR3 DNA: TGTGCCAGCAGGGGAGAGGTACACAATGAGCAGTTCTTC; CDR3 protein: CASRGEVHNEQFF
V gene: TRBV5-4; clone size: -; D gene: -; J gene: TRBJ1-2; CDR3 DNA: TGTGCCAGCAGCCTCGGGGGGGGTAAGGATGGCTACACCTTC; CDR3 protein: CASSLGGGKDGYTF
V gene: TRBV5-4; clone size: -; D gene: -; J gene: TRBJ2-1; CDR3 DNA: TGTGCCAGCAGCTTCGGTGCCAATGAGCAGTTCTTC; CDR3 protein: CASSFGANEQFF
V gene: TRBV2; clone size: -; D gene: -; J gene: TRBJ1-3; CDR3 DNA: TGTGCCAGCAGTGAGGCCAGGGCGAACTCTGGAAACACCATATATTTT; CDR3 protein: CASSEARANSGNTIYF
V gene: TRBV29-1; clone size: -; D gene: -; J gene: TRBJ2-5; CDR3 DNA: TGCAGCGTAATCTTGGGAGAGGGTCCGGAGACCCAGTACTTC; CDR3 protein: CSVILGEGPETQYF
V gene: TRBV9; clone size: -; D gene: -; J gene: TRBJ2-1; CDR3 DNA: TGTGCCAGCAGCGCGAGACTGAGAGGATACAATGAGCAGTTCTTC; CDR3 protein: CASSARLRGYNEQFF
V gene: TRBV19; clone size: -; D gene: TRBD2; J gene: TRBJ2-7; CDR3 DNA: TGTGCCAGTAGGCGGGAGGGCCGCAGAGAGCAGTACTTC; CDR3 protein: CASRREGRREQYF
V gene: TRBV11-1; clone size: -; D gene: -; J gene: TRBJ2-1; CDR3 DNA: TGTGCCAGCAGCTTAGCGGGAGCGGGCAATGAGCAGTTCTTC; CDR3 protein: CASSLAGAGNEQFF
V gene: TRBV4-1; clone size: -; D gene: TRBD1; J gene: TRBJ1-4; CDR3 DNA: TGCGCCAGCAGCCAAGGGGCAATGGGGGTGGGACAGGGTTATGAAAAACTGTTTTTT; CDR3 protein: CASSQGAMGVGQGYEKLFF
V gene: TRBV6-1; clone size: -; D gene: -; J gene: TRBJ1-5; CDR3 DNA: TGTGCCAGCAGGGAGAGCAATCAGCCCCAGCATTTT; CDR3 protein: CASRESNQPQHF
V gene: TRBV11-2; clone size: -; D gene: -; J gene: TRBJ1-3; CDR3 DNA: TGTGCCAGCAGCCCAACTTTCGGAAACACCATATATTTT; CDR3 protein: CASSPTFGNTIYF
V gene: TRBV5-4; clone size: few; D gene: TRBD1; J gene: TRBJ1-5; CDR3 DNA: TGTGCCAGCAGCAACAGGGGAAGCAATCAGCCCCAGCATTTT; CDR3 protein: CASSNRGSNQPQHF
V gene: TRBV27; clone size: -; D gene: -; J gene: TRBJ1-5; CDR3 DNA: TGTGCCAGCAGTTCCCCTGTCTACAGGGATAATAATCAGCCCCAGCATTTT; CDR3 protein: CASSSPVYRDNNQPQHF
V gene: TRBV18; clone size: -; D gene: -; J gene: TRBJ2-7; CDR3 DNA: TGTGCCAGCTCACCCGCCGGGAAAGGTTACGAGCAGTACTTC; CDR3 protein: CASSPAGKGYEQYF
V gene: TRBV30; clone size: -; D gene: -; J gene: TRBJ2-3; CDR3 DNA: TGTGCCTGGGGCCGTGATCGGTTGAGGGGGAACACAGATACGCAGTATTTT; CDR3 protein: CAWGRDRLRGNTDTQYF
V gene: TRBV28; clone size: -; D gene: -; J gene: TRBJ2-5; CDR3 DNA: TGTGCCAGCAGTTTATCTGTAGCGGTGTACCAAGAGACCCAGTACTTC; CDR3 protein: CASSLSVAVYQETQYF
V gene: TRBV27; clone size: -; D gene: -; J gene: TRBJ2-7; CDR3 DNA: TGTGCCAGCAGTCCAACTAGCAGCTACTACGAGCAGTACTTC; CDR3 protein: CASSPTSSYYEQYF
V gene: TRBV10-1; clone size: -; D gene: TRBD2; J gene: TRBJ2-3; CDR3 DNA: TGCGCCAGCAGTGAGGATAGCGGGAGGAACACAGATACGCAGTATTTT; CDR3 protein: CASSEDSGRNTDTQYF
V gene: TRBV2; clone size: -; D gene: -; J gene: TRBJ1-1; CDR3 DNA: TGTGCCAGCAGGGGGACATTCGCGTCTACCGAAGCTTTCTTT; CDR3 protein: CASRGTFASTEAFF
V gene: TRBV5-8; clone size: -; D gene: TRBD1; J gene: TRBJ1-1; CDR3 DNA: TGTGCCAGCAGCTTTGGACAGGGGACAGCTTTCTTT; CDR3 protein: CASSFGQGTAFF